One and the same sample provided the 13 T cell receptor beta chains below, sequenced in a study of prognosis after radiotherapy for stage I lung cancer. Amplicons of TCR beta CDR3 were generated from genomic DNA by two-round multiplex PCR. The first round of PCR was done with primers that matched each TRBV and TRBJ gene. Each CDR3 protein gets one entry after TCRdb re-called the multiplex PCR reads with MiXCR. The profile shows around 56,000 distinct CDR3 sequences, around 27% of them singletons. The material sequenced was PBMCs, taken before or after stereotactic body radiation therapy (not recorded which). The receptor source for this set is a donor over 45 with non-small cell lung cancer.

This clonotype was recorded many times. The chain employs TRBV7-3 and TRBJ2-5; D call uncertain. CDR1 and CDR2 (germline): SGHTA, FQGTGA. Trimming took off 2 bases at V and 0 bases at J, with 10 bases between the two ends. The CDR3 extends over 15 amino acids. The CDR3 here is CASSLAGLYQETQYF. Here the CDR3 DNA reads TGTGCCAGCAGCTTAGCAGGTTTGTACCAAGAGACCCAGTACTTC.

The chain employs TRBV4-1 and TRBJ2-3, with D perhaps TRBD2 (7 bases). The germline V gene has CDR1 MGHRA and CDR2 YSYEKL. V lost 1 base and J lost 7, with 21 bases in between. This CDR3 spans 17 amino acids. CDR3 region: CASSQGFAGAGVNTQYF. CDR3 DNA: TGCGCCAGCAGCCAAGGATTTGCGGGGGCGGGAGTAAATACGCAGTATTTT.

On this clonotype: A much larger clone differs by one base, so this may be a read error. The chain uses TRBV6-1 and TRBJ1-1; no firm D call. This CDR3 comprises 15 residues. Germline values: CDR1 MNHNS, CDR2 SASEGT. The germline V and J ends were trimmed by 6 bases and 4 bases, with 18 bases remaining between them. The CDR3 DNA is TGTGCCAGCAGAAGTCCTCAAAGGTACGGCACTGAAGCTTTCTTT. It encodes CASRSPQRYGTEAFF.

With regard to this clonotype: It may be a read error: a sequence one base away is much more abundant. The CDR3 bases are TGCAGCGTTAGCAGGCGGCTGTCAACTGAAGCTTTCTTT. This codes for CSVSRRLSTEAFF. The V call is TRBV29-1, the J call TRBJ1-1; D remains unclear. Trimming cost V 5 bases and J 5 bases, with 15 bases left between them. The CDR3 extends over 13 amino acids. Germline V gene sequence: CDR1 SQVTM, CDR2 ANQGSEA.

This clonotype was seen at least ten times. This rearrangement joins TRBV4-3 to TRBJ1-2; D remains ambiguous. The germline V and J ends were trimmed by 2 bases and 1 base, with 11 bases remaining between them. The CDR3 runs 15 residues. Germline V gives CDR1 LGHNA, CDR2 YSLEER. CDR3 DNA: TGCGCCAGCAGCCAACACGGTGATCTTAACTATGGCTACACCTTC. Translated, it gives CASSQHGDLNYGYTF.

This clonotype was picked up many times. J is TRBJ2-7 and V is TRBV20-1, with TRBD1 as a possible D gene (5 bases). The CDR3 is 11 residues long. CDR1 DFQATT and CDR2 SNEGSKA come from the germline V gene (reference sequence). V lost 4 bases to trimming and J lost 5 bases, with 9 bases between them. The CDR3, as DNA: TGCAGTGCTACCCAGGGTAACGAGCAGTACTTC. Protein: CSATQGNEQYF.

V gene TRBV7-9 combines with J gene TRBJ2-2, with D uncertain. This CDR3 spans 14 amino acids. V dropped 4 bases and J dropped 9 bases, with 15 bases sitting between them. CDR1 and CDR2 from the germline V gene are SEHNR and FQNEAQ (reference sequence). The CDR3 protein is CASSSGHAPWELFF. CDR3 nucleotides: TGTGCCAGCAGCTCTGGTCACGCTCCCTGGGAGCTGTTTTTT.

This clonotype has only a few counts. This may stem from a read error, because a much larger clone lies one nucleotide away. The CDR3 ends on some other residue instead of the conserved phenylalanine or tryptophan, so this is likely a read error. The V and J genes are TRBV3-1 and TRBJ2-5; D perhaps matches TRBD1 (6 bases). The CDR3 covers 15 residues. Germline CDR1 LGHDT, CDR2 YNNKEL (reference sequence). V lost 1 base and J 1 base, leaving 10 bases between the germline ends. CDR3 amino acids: CASSQGGGFQETQYS. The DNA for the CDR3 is TGTGCCAGCAGCCAAGGAGGGGGATTCCAAGAGACCCAGTACTCC.

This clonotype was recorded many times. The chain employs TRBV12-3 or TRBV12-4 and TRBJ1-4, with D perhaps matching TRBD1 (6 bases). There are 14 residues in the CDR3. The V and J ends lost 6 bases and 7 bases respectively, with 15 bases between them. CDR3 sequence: CASRFRPGAEKLFF. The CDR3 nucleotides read TGTGCCAGCAGGTTTCGACCGGGGGCTGAAAAACTGTTTTTT.

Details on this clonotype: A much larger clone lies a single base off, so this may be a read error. DNA of the CDR3: TGTGCCAGCAGTCCGGGGACTAGCGTGGCAGAGACCCAGTACTTC. This translates into CASSPGTSVAETQYF. J is TRBJ2-5 and V is TRBV6-1; 10 bases fit TRBD2. Germline V CDR1 and CDR2: MNHNS, SASEGT. The ends lost 5 bases at V and 4 bases at J; junction bases unmatched: 7. This CDR3 contains 15 residues.

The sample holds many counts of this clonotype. The CDR3 region is CASSSRGSFSYEQYF. Here the CDR3 DNA reads TGTGCCAGCAGCTCCAGGGGGAGCTTCTCCTACGAGCAGTACTTC. The rearrangement links TRBV7-2 to TRBJ2-7; 7 bases align to TRBD1. This CDR3 comprises 15 residues. The V segment lost 4 bases and the J segment 0 bases; nucleotides outside the gene matches: 6. From germline, CDR1 is SGHTA and CDR2 FQGNSA.

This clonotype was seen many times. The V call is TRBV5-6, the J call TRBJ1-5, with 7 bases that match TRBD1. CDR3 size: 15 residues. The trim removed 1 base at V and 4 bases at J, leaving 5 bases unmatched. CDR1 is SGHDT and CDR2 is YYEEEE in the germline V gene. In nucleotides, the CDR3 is TGTGCCAGCAGCTTGCCGGGACAGAAGAATCAGCCCCAGCATTTT. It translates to CASSLPGQKNQPQHF.

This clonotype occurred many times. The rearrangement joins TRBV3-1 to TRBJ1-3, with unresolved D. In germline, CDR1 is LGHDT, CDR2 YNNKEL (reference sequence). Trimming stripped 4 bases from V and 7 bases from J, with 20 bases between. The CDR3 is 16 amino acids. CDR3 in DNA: TGTGCCAGCAGCCTATATGGTTCAGGACCCGGGAACACCATATATTTT. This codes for CASSLYGSGPGNTIYF.